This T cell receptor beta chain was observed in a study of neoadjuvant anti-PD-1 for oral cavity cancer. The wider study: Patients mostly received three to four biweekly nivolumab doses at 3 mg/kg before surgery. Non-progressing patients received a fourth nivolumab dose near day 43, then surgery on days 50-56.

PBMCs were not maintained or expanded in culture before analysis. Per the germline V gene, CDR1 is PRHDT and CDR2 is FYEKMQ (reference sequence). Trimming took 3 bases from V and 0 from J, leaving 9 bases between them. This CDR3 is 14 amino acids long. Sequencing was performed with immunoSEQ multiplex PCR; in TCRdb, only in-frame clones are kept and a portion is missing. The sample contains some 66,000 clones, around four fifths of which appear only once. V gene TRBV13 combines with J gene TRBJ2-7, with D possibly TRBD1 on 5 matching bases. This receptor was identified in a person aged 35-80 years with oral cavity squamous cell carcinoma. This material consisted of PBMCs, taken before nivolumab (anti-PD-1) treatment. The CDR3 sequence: CASSFGQSSYEQYF. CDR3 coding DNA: TGTGCCAGCAGCTTCGGACAAAGCTCCTACGAGCAGTACTTC.